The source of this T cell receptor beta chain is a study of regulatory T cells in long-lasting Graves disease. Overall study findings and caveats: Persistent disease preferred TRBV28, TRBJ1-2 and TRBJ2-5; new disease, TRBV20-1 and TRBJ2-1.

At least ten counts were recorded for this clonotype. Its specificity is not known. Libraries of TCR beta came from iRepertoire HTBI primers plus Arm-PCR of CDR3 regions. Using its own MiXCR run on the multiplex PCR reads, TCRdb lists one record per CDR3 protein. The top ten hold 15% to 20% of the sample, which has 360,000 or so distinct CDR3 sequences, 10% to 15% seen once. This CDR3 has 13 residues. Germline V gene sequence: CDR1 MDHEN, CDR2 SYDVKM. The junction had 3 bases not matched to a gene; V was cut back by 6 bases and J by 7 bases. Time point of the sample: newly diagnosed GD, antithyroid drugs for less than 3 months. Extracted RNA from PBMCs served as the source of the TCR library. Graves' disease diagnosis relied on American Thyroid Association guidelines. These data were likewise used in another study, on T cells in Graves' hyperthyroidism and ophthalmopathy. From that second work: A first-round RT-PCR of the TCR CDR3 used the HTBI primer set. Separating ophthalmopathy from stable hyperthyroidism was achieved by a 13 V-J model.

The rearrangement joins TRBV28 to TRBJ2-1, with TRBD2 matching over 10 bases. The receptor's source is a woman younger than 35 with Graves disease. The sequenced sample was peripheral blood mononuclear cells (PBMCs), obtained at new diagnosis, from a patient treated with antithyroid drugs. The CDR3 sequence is CASRLAGGNEQFF. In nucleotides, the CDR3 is TGTGCCAGCAGATTAGCGGGAGGTAATGAGCAGTTCTTC.